This T cell receptor beta chain came from a study of shared clonotypes between healthy human individuals. An even split of each subset's genomic DNA across several immunoSEQ plates was performed. Profiling relied on immunoSEQ multiplex PCR, and the TCRdb table lists in-frame clones only, not all of them. There are 85,000 to 100,000 clones in the sample; under 80% occur only once, and approximately 49% lies in the top ten. CDR1 and CDR2 from the germline V gene are KGHSY and FQNENV. V shed 0 bases and J shed 3 bases, with 19 bases lying between them. There are 18 residues in the CDR3. The receptor was derived from a man aged 25-45 years in good health. The chain employs TRBV16 and TRBJ2-3, with a weak D call TRBD1 (6 bases). The sample comprised memory CD8+ T cells sorted from blood. As for subset: CD45RO+ cells pooled with CCR7-negative TemRA cells. CDR3 coding DNA: TGTGCCAGCAGCCAATCGGCGTATGGGGGCCCTAATACAGATACGCAGTATTTT. Translation gives CASSQSAYGGPNTDTQYF.